These T cell receptor beta chains were read from a single sample in a study of blood T cell repertoires in COVID-19. Produced via immunoSEQ multiplex PCR; TCRdb's table is partial and in-frame only. In the table there are roughly 230,000 clones, more than 70% of which are singletons. The sample taken for sequencing was peripheral blood. Source of these receptors: a middle-aged man with active or convalescent COVID-19. Both conserved end residues are part of each CDR3. Each record gives: V gene, J gene, D gene, clone size, CDR3 protein, CDR3 DNA. D genes are given only for firm matches. Rows give clone size only sometimes, using once, few, many, or a class for an expanded clone.

v_call: TRBV30; j_call: TRBJ2-7; d_call: .; clone_size: once; cdr3_aa: CAWSFTEYEQYF; cdr3_nt: TGTGCCTGGAGTTTTACAGAATACGAGCAGTACTTC
v_call: TRBV12-3/TRBV12-4; j_call: TRBJ1-1; d_call: .; clone_size: .; cdr3_aa: CASRQGGNTEAFF; cdr3_nt: TGTGCCAGCAGACAGGGCGGTAACACTGAAGCTTTCTTT
v_call: TRBV19; j_call: TRBJ1-1; d_call: .; clone_size: .; cdr3_aa: CASSNREGRAFF; cdr3_nt: TGTGCCAGTAGTAACAGGGAAGGGCGAGCTTTCTTT
v_call: TRBV19; j_call: TRBJ2-1; d_call: TRBD1; clone_size: .; cdr3_aa: CASGPGQGRYNEQFF; cdr3_nt: TGTGCCAGTGGTCCCGGACAGGGGAGATACAATGAGCAGTTCTTC
v_call: TRBV11-2; j_call: TRBJ1-2; d_call: .; clone_size: .; cdr3_aa: CASSPTTESGYTF; cdr3_nt: TGTGCCAGCAGCCCCACGACAGAATCTGGCTACACCTTC
v_call: TRBV6-1; j_call: TRBJ1-6; d_call: TRBD1; clone_size: .; cdr3_aa: CASSEYWGQGRHNSPLHF; cdr3_nt: TGTGCCAGCAGTGAATATTGGGGACAGGGGAGACATAATTCACCCCTCCACTTT
v_call: TRBV5-6; j_call: TRBJ1-1; d_call: .; clone_size: .; cdr3_aa: CASSISWGAGEAFF; cdr3_nt: TGTGCCAGCTCCATAAGTTGGGGAGCGGGTGAAGCTTTCTTT
v_call: TRBV6-1; j_call: TRBJ1-1; d_call: TRBD1; clone_size: .; cdr3_aa: CASSTLDRGGTEAFF; cdr3_nt: TGTGCCAGCAGTACACTAGACAGGGGGGGCACTGAAGCTTTCTTT
v_call: TRBV24-1; j_call: TRBJ1-2; d_call: .; clone_size: .; cdr3_aa: CATSDTPTLGYTF; cdr3_nt: TGTGCCACCAGTGATACTCCCACGCTGGGCTACACCTTC
v_call: TRBV9; j_call: TRBJ1-2; d_call: TRBD1; clone_size: .; cdr3_aa: CASSAGTDRNNYGYTF; cdr3_nt: TGTGCCAGCAGCGCAGGGACAGACCGAAACAACTATGGCTACACCTTC
v_call: TRBV6-1; j_call: TRBJ2-1; d_call: TRBD1; clone_size: .; cdr3_aa: CASSEDRELYNEQFF; cdr3_nt: TGTGCCAGCAGTGAGGACAGGGAGCTGTACAATGAGCAGTTCTTC
v_call: TRBV27; j_call: TRBJ2-7; d_call: .; clone_size: once; cdr3_aa: CASSLGLTYEQYF; cdr3_nt: TGTGCCAGCAGTTTGGGCCTGACCTACGAGCAGTACTTC